The clone carrying this T cell receptor beta chain turned up a few times. Its antigen remains unidentified. This sample is part of a study of long-term antiretroviral therapy in people with HIV. For the study at large: The earliest samples came about a decade before the 2015 immediate-ART recommendation. Findings and limits, study-wide: The repertoire was dominated at all time points by clones expanded before ART.

The assay used was immunoSEQ (version v3.0), run at survey level. Produced via immunoSEQ multiplex PCR; TCRdb's table is partial and in-frame only. This sample yields tens of thousands of clones, of which around three quarters are seen a single time; 11% belongs to the top ten. V dropped 2 bases and J dropped 5 bases, with 9 bases sitting between them. The CDR3 length is 14 residues. The germline CDR1 and CDR2 sequences are MNHEY and SMNVEV (reference sequence). HIV-positive participants were all treated in the United States. Samples held 1-10 million cryopreserved PBMC, and DNA extraction followed. This material consisted of unsorted PBMCs, taken 1.1 years before starting antiretroviral therapy. The sequence came from a woman aged 40 to 50 with HIV. The genes are TRBV27 and TRBJ1-4; the D gene is possibly TRBD1 (6 bases). The CDR3 spells CASSLDRNNEKLFF. The CDR3 coding sequence is TGTGCCAGCAGTTTAGACAGGAACAATGAAAAACTGTTTTTT. Supplemented by reference TRBV27 and TRBJ1-4, the full variable domain reads EAQVTQNPRYLITVTGKKLTVTCSQNMNHEYMSWYRQDPGLGLRQIYYSMNVEVTDKGDVPEGYKVSRKEKRNFPLILESPSPNQTSLYFCASSLDRNNEKLFFGSGTQLSVL.